These 10 T cell receptor beta chains came from one sample sequenced in a study of control samples from healthy donors and cancer patients. The repertoire was sequenced with immunoSEQ multiplex PCR; TCRdb's copy has only in-frame clones and lacks some. This sample carries roughly 100,000 clones, around 90% of them seen once, and the ten largest clones take roughly an eighth. Input material: blood. These receptors were taken from a young man in good health.

The chain links TRBV4-1 to TRBJ2-6; TRBD1 matches 7 bases. The CDR3 covers 19 residues. Germline V gene data show CDR1 as MGHRA and CDR2 as YSYEKL. V lost 0 bases to trimming and J lost 2 bases; unmatched junction nucleotides: 10. DNA for the CDR3: TGCGCCAGCAGCCAAGACATGGTTTGGGACAGCCCTGGGGCCAACGTCCTGACTTTC. This translates into CASSQDMVWDSPGANVLTF.

The chain combines TRBV6-6 with TRBJ1-1; no reliable D call. The CDR3 contains 14 residues. From germline, CDR1 is MNHNY and CDR2 SVGAGI (reference sequence). V was shortened by 7 bases and J by 1 base, with 13 bases between the two germline ends. In DNA form, the CDR3 reads TGTGCCAGCATGGGTTCCGGGAAGAACACTGAAGCTTTCTTT. As protein: CASMGSGKNTEAFF.

The chain couples TRBV9 to TRBJ2-2; D is perhaps TRBD1 (6 bases). V was shortened by 0 bases and J by 0 bases, with 9 bases between the two germline ends. The CDR3 runs 16 residues. CDR1 is SGDLS, CDR2 YYNGEE, per germline. CDR3 protein: CASSVDGTTNTGELFF. The DNA of the CDR3 is TGTGCCAGCAGCGTAGACGGGACAACGAACACCGGGGAGCTGTTTTTT. Full variable domain (missing parts from reference TRBV9 and TRBJ2-2): DSGVTQTPKHLITATGQRVTLRCSPRSGDLSVYWYQQSLDQGLQFLIQYYNGEERAKGNILERFSAQQFPDLHSELNLSSLELGDSALYFCASSVDGTTNTGELFFGEGSRLTVL.

The rearrangement uses TRBV6-6 and TRBJ1-1; D perhaps matches TRBD1 (6 bases). Germline CDR1 and CDR2: MNHNY and SVGAGI (reference sequence). Trimming cost V 5 bases and J 6 bases, with 16 bases left between them. CDR3 length: 14 amino acids. CDR3: CASSRVGGHAEAFF. CDR3 DNA sequence: TGTGCCAGCAGTAGAGTTGGGGGACACGCTGAAGCTTTCTTT.

This sequence joins TRBV7-3 and TRBJ2-1, with 8 bases aligning to TRBD2. From germline, CDR1 is SGHTA and CDR2 FQGTGA. Trimming took 0 bases from V and 11 from J; bases not matched to a gene: 6. The CDR3 has 14 residues. The DNA for the CDR3 is TGTGCCAGCAGCTTAACCTCGCTAGCGGGCAAGCAGTTCTTC. Amino acids: CASSLTSLAGKQFF.

This rearrangement joins TRBV6-5 to TRBJ2-1; 12 nucleotides align to TRBD2. There are 13 residues in the CDR3. Germline loops: CDR1 MNHEY, CDR2 SVGAGI. Trimming cost V 10 bases and J 8 bases; bases outside gene matches: 6. The CDR3 DNA reads TGTGCCACCTCTAGCGGGAGGGTTGATGAGCAGTTCTTC. It translates to CATSSGRVDEQFF.

CDR3 in DNA: TGTGCCAGCAGTTACTCACAGGGAGCGTGGGGTGAGCAGTTCTTC. Translation: CASSYSQGAWGEQFF. The chain carries TRBV6-6 and TRBJ2-1; possibly TRBD1 for D (6 bases). Germline V gene lookup returns CDR1 MNHNY and CDR2 SVGAGI (reference sequence). CDR3 length: 15 amino acids. V dropped 0 bases and J dropped 9 bases, with 15 bases sitting between them.

The chain links TRBV5-6 to TRBJ2-3, with D perhaps being TRBD1 or TRBD2 (5 bases each). Looked up from germline, CDR1 is SGHDT and CDR2 is YYEEEE. The CDR3 is 13 residues long. V was shortened by 1 base and J by 9 bases, with 12 bases between the two germline ends. The DNA for the CDR3 is TGTGCCAGCAGCTTGTATTCCGGGGACACGCAGTATTTT. Protein: CASSLYSGDTQYF.

There are a few counts of this clone. The CDR3 loop is CASSPQTGDGQPQHF. DNA of the CDR3: TGTGCCAGCTCACCACAAACAGGGGATGGTCAGCCCCAGCATTTT. The chain uses TRBV18 and TRBJ1-5; the match to TRBD1 covers 7 bases. Germline V gives CDR1 KGHSH, CDR2 LQKENI. The CDR3 spans 15 residues. J lost 6 bases, V lost 1 base, and 6 bases had no gene match.

V gene TRBV7-9 combines with J gene TRBJ2-2; D is possibly TRBD1 (6 bases). The length of the CDR3 is 15 residues. V dropped 5 bases and J dropped 4 bases, with 14 bases sitting between them. Germline CDR1 and CDR2: SEHNR and FQNEAQ (reference sequence). CDR3 DNA: TGTGCCAGCAGCCTGACGGGACATGGCACCGGGGAGCTGTTTTTT. Its translation: CASSLTGHGTGELFF.